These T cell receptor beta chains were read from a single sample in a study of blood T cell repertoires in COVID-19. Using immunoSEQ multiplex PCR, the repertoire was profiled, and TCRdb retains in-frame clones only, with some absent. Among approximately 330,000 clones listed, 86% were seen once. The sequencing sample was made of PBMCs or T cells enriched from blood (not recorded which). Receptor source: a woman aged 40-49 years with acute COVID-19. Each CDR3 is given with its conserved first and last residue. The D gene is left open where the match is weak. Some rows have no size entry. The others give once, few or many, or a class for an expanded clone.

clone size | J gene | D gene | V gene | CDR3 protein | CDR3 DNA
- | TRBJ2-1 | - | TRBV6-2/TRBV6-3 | CASSYSIAYSKKENEQFF | TGTGCCAGCAGTTACTCGATTGCGTACAGCAAAAAAGAGAATGAGCAGTTCTTC
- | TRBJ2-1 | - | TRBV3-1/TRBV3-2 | CASSPALSSYNEQFF | TGTGCCAGCAGCCCCGCTTTGAGCTCCTACAATGAGCAGTTCTTC
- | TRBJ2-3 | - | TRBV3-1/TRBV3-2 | CASSLEGDTQYF | TGTGCCAGCAGCCTGGAGGGAGATACGCAGTATTTT
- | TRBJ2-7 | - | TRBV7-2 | CASSLDGGGGQYF | TGTGCCAGCAGCTTAGATGGAGGGGGCGGGCAGTACTTC
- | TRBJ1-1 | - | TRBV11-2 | CASSLVWGPATEAFF | TGTGCCAGCAGCCTCGTCTGGGGGCCGGCCACTGAAGCTTTCTTT
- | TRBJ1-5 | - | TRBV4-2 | CASSQGRENQPQHF | TGTGCCAGCAGCCAAGGGCGGGAGAATCAGCCCCAGCATTTT
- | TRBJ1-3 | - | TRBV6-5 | CASSSPGGSSGNTIYF | TGTGCCAGCAGTTCCCCGGGGGGGTCAAGTGGAAACACCATATATTTT
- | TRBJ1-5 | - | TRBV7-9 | CASSLGRTNQPQHF | TGTGCCAGCAGCTTAGGCAGGACTAATCAGCCCCAGCATTTT
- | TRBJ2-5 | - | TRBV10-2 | CASSSWRQETQYF | TGCGCCAGCAGTTCCTGGAGACAAGAGACCCAGTACTTC
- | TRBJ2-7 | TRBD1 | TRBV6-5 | CASIRDRISYEQYF | TGTGCCAGCATCCGGGACAGGATCTCCTACGAGCAGTACTTC
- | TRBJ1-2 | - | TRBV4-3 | CASSQDQLYGYTF | TGCGCCAGCAGCCAAGATCAACTATATGGCTACACCTTC
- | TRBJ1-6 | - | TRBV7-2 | CASSHLPGQTDNSPLHF | TGTGCCAGCAGCCATCTCCCCGGACAGACAGATAATTCACCCCTCCACTTT
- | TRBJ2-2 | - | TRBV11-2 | CASSPGDKFSGELFF | TGTGCCAGCAGCCCCGGGGACAAATTTTCCGGGGAGCTGTTTTTT
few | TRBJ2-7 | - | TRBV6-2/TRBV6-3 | CASSQSSEQYF | TGTGCCAGCAGCCAGAGTTCTGAGCAGTACTTC
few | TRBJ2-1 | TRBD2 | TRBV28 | CASTLGASGTNEQFF | TGTGCCAGCACCCTTGGGGCTAGCGGGACTAATGAGCAGTTCTTC
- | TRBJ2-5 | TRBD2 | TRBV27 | CASSSAGGLQETQYF | TGTGCCAGCAGTTCCGCGGGGGGACTTCAAGAGACCCAGTACTTC
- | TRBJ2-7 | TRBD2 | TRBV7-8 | CASSLERGAYEQYF | TGTGCCAGCAGCTTAGAGCGGGGAGCTTACGAGCAGTACTTC
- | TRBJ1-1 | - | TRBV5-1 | CASSLRGGMNTEAFF | TGCGCCAGCAGTTTACGAGGGGGTATGAACACTGAAGCTTTCTTT
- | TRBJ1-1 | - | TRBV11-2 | CASSLDRVQGKAFF | TGTGCCAGCAGCTTAGATAGGGTACAGGGAAAAGCTTTCTTT
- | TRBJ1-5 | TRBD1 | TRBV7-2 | CASSLGQGSNQPQHF | TGTGCCAGCAGCTTGGGACAGGGAAGCAATCAGCCCCAGCATTTT
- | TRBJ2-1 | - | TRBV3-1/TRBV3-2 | CASSQRRDGAQFF | TGTGCCAGCAGCCAGAGGCGGGACGGGGCCCAGTTCTTC
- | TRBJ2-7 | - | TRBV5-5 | CASSLVKLLDRSSYEQYF | TGTGCCAGCAGCTTGGTTAAATTACTAGACCGGAGCTCCTACGAGCAGTACTTC
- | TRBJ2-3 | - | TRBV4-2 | CASSQGGARDTQYF | TGTGCCAGCAGCCAAGGTGGGGCCCGAGATACGCAGTATTTT
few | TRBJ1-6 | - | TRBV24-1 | CATSDLQDSLIYNSPLHF | TGTGCCACCAGTGATTTGCAAGACAGCTTAATATATAATTCACCCCTCCACTTT
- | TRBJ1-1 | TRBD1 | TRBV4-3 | CASSQVGRGLNTEAFF | TGCGCCAGCAGCCAAGTGGGAAGGGGGCTAAACACTGAAGCTTTCTTT
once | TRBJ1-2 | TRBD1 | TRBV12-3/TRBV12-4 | CASSLTGENGYTF | TGTGCCAGCAGTTTAACAGGGGAGAATGGCTACACCTTC
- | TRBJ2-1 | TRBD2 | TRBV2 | CASRKGLAGVDSEQFF | TGTGCCAGCAGAAAAGGACTAGCGGGAGTTGATAGTGAGCAGTTCTTC
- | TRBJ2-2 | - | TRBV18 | CASSLNLGQNTGELFF | TGTGCCAGCTCACTTAACTTGGGACAGAACACCGGGGAGCTGTTTTTT
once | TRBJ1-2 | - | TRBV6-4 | CASSPDRSHGYTF | TGTGCCAGCAGCCCCGACAGATCCCATGGCTACACCTTC
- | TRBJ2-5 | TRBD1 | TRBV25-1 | CASKGQGRETQYF | TGTGCCAGCAAAGGACAGGGGCGAGAGACCCAGTACTTC
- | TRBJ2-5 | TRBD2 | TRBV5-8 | CASSFRTSGRAGETQYF | TGTGCCAGCAGCTTCCGGACTAGCGGGAGGGCCGGAGAGACCCAGTACTTC
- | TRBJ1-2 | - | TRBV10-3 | CAITNRADYGYTF | TGTGCCATCACGAACAGGGCAGACTATGGCTACACCTTC
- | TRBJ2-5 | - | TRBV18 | CASSLFNQETQYF | TGTGCCAGCTCACTCTTTAACCAAGAGACCCAGTACTTC
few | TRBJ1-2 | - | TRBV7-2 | CASSLAWQGSGGYTF | TGTGCCAGCAGCTTAGCGTGGCAGGGAAGTGGGGGCTACACCTTC
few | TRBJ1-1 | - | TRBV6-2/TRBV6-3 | CASSYSSSPEAFF | TGTGCCAGCAGTTACTCGAGTAGCCCAGAAGCTTTCTTT
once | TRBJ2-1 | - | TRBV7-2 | CASSTYSSSYNEQFF | TGTGCCAGCAGCACCTACTCTAGCTCCTACAATGAGCAGTTCTTC
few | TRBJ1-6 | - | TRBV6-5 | CASSTPGMDSPLHF | TGTGCCAGCAGCACCCCAGGGATGGATTCACCCCTCCACTTT
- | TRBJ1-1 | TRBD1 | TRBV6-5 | CASRSGQGGTEAFF | TGTGCCAGCAGATCCGGACAGGGAGGCACTGAAGCTTTCTTT
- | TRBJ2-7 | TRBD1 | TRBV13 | CASSLRRDSSYEQYF | TGTGCCAGCAGCTTACGCCGGGACAGCTCCTACGAGCAGTACTTC
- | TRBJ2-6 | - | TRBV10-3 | CAIRQDWRVSGANVLTF | TGTGCCATCAGGCAGGACTGGAGGGTCTCTGGGGCCAACGTCCTGACTTTC
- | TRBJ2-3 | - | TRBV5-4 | CASSPQGGADTQYF | TGTGCCAGCAGCCCACAGGGGGGGGCAGATACGCAGTATTTT
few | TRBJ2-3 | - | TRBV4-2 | CASSQVTALGGDADTQYF | TGTGCCAGCAGCCAAGTGACGGCGCTCGGCGGGGATGCAGATACGCAGTATTTT
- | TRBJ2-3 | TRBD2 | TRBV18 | CASSPLPISGGATDTQYF | TGTGCCAGCTCACCACTACCGATAAGCGGGGGGGCAACAGATACGCAGTATTTT
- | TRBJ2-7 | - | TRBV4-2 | CASSQELEASEQYF | TGTGCCAGCAGCCAAGAACTAGAAGCATCCGAGCAGTACTTC
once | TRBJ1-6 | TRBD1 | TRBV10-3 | CATTQGADNSPLHF | TGTGCCACCACACAGGGGGCAGATAATTCACCCCTCCACTTT
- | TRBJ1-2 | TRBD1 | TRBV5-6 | CASSGTGASYGYTF | TGTGCCAGCAGCGGGACAGGGGCGAGCTATGGCTACACCTTC
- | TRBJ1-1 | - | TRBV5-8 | CASSLGQTMNTEAFF | TGTGCCAGCAGCCTGGGGCAGACAATGAACACTGAAGCTTTCTTT
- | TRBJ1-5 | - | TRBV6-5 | CASSYFADQPQHF | TGTGCCAGCAGTTACTTCGCGGATCAGCCCCAGCATTTT
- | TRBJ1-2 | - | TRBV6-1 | CASSESVGLNYGYTF | TGTGCCAGCAGTGAATCAGTGGGACTTAACTATGGCTACACCTTC
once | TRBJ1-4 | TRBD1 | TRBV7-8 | CASSLGGGGQLFF | TGTGCCAGCAGCTTAGGAGGAGGGGGCCAACTGTTTTTT
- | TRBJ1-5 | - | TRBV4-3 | CASSQSFSRGGGGQPQHF | TGCGCCAGCAGCCAAAGTTTTTCCCGTGGGGGCGGCGGGCAGCCCCAGCATTTT
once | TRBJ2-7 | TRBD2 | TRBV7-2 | CASSLNSYNWGGRTPEQYF | TGTGCCAGCAGCTTAAATAGTTATAATTGGGGCGGGAGGACGCCCGAGCAGTACTTC
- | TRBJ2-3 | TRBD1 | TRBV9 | CASSFRDRGYTDTQYF | TGTGCCAGCAGCTTCCGGGACAGGGGATACACAGATACGCAGTATTTT
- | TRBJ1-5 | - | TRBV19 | CASSILQGDNQPQHF | TGTGCCAGTAGTATACTACAGGGAGACAATCAGCCCCAGCATTTT
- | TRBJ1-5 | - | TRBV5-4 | CASSEGHSSPPGSPQPQHF | TGTGCCAGCAGCGAGGGACACTCGTCCCCCCCAGGTTCCCCTCAGCCCCAGCATTTT
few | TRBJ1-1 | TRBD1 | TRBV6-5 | CASSYSGTVGAEAFF | TGTGCCAGCAGTTACTCCGGGACAGTTGGAGCTGAAGCTTTCTTT
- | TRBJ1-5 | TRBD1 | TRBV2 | CASSAGGRSNQPQHF | TGTGCCAGCAGCGCAGGGGGTCGTAGCAATCAGCCCCAGCATTTT
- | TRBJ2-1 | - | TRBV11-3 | CASSPGRGVNEQFF | TGTGCCAGCAGCCCCGGGAGAGGGGTAAATGAGCAGTTCTTC
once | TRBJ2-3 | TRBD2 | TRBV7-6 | CASSLDLGLAGGEDTQYF | TGTGCCAGCAGCTTAGACCTAGGACTAGCGGGAGGAGAAGATACGCAGTATTTT